This T cell receptor beta chain was recovered during a study of cytomegalovirus exposure and HLA in healthy donors. Study-level background: As released early, the data held 70 million to 95 million unique TCRs from HLA-typed donors. Study observations and caveats: A missense variant in DCLRE1C was later tied to TCR beta V- and J-gene trimming. Altogether, 164 TCR beta chains were recorded as cytomegalovirus-associated. Available immune exposure information was restricted to CMV serostatus only.

Germline CDR1 MNHNS, CDR2 SASEGT. Trimming cost V 3 bases and J 9 bases; bases outside gene matches: 12. The CDR3 is 18 residues long. Researchers ran the PCR with 60 Vbeta and 13 Jbeta primers. Only in-frame clones appear in the TCRdb table, and some are missing; sequencing was by immunoSEQ multiplex PCR. There are roughly 120,000 clones in the sample; roughly four fifths occur only once, and about 4% lies in the top ten. As concerns this clone: Its matching antigen is unknown.

The gene calls are TRBV6-1 and TRBJ1-6; 12 bases fit TRBD1. The sequence was collected from a woman between 50 and 59 years old in good health and CMV-seropositive. Sequencing was carried out using PBMCs. This CDR3 reads CASSDFGGTGGFFSPLHF. The CDR3, as DNA: TGTGCCAGCAGTGACTTTGGTGGGACAGGGGGCTTCTTTTCACCCCTCCACTTT.